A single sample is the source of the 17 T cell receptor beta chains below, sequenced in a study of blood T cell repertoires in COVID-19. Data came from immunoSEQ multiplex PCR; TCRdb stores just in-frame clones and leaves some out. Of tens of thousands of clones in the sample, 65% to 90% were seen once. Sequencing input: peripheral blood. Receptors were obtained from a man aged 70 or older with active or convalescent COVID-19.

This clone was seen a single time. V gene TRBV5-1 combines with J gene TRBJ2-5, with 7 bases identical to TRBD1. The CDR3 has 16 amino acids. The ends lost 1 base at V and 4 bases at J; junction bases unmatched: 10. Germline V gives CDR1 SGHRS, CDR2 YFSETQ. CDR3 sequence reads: CASSLHQGEILETQYF. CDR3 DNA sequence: TGCGCCAGCAGCTTGCATCAGGGGGAGATTTTAGAGACCCAGTACTTC. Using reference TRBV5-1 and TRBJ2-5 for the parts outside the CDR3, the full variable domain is KAGVTQTPRYLIKTRGQQVTLSCSPISGHRSVSWYQQTPGQGLQFLFEYFSETQRNKGNFPGRFSGRQFSNSRSEMNVSTLELGDSALYLCASSLHQGEILETQYFGPGTRLLVL.

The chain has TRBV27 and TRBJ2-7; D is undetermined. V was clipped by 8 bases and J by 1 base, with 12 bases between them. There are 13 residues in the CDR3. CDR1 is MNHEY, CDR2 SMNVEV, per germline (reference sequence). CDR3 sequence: CASGLSGSYEQYF. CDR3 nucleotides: TGTGCCAGCGGCCTTTCCGGGTCCTACGAGCAGTACTTC.

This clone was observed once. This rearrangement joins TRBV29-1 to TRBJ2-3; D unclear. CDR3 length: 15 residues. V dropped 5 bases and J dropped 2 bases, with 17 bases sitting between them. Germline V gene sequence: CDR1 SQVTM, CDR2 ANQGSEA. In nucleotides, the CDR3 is TGCAGCGTTCCGGGTGCAGCGCGCATCACAGATACGCAGTATTTT. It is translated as CSVPGAARITDTQYF.

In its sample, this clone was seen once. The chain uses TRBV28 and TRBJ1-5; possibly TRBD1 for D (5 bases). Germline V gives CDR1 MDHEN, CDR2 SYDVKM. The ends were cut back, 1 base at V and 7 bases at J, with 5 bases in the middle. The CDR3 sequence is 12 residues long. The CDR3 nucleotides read TGTGCCAGCAGTTTATCAGGGCAGCCCCAGCATTTT. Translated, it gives CASSLSGQPQHF.

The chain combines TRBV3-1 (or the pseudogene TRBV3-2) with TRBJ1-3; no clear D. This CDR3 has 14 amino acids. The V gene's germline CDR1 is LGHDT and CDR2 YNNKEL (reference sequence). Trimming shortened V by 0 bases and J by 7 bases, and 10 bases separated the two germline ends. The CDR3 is CASSQDEGSNTIYF. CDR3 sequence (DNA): TGTGCCAGCAGCCAAGATGAGGGTTCTAACACCATATATTTT.

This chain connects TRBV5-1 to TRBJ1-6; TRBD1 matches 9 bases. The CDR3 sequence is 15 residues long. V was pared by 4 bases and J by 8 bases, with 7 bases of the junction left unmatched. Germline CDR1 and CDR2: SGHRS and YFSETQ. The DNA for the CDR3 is TGCGCCAGCAGCCAACAGGACAGGGGTCATTCACCCCTCCACTTT. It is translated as CASSQQDRGHSPLHF.

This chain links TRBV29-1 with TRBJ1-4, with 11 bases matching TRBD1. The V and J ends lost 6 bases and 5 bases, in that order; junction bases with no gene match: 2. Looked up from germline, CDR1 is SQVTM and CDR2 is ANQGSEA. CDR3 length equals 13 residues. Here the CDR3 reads CSVGQGVNEKLFF. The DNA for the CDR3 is TGCAGCGTGGGACAGGGGGTAAATGAAAAACTGTTTTTT.

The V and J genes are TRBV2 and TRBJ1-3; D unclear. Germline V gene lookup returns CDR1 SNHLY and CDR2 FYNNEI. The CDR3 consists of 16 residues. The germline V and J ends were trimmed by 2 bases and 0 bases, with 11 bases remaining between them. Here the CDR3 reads CASSENSANSGNTIYF. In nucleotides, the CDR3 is TGTGCCAGCAGTGAAAATTCCGCGAACTCTGGAAACACCATATATTTT.

The CDR3 is CASSVQRVNSPLHF. DNA for the CDR3: TGTGCCAGCAGCGTCCAACGGGTAAATTCACCCCTCCACTTT. The chain recombines TRBV7-8 with TRBJ1-6; D remains unclear. Germline values: CDR1 SGHVS, CDR2 FQNEAQ. This CDR3 has 14 residues. V lost 5 bases and J lost 7, with 12 bases in between. Full variable domain (missing parts from reference TRBV7-8 and TRBJ1-6): GAGVSQSPRYKVAKRGQDVALRCDPISGHVSLFWYQQALGQGPEFLTYFQNEAQLDKSGLPSDRFFAERPEGSVSTLKIQRTQQEDSAVYLCASSVQRVNSPLHFGNGTRLTVT.

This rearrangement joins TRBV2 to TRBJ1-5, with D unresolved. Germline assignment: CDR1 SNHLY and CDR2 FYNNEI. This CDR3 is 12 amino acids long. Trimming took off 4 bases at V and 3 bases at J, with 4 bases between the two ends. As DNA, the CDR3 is TGTGCCAGCAGTGGGGCCAATCAGCCCCAGCATTTT. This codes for CASSGANQPQHF.

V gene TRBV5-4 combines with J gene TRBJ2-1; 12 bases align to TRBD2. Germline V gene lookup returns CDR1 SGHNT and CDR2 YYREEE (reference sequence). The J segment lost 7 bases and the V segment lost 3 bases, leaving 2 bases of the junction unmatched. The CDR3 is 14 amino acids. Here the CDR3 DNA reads TGTGCCAGCAGCTGGGGACTAGCGGGTAATGAGCAGTTCTTC. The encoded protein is CASSWGLAGNEQFF.

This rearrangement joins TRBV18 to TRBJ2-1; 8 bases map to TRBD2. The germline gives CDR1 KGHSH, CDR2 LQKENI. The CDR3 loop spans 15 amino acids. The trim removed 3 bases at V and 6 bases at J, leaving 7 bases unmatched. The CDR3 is CASSPGAGGRNEQFF. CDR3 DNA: TGTGCCAGCTCACCTGGTGCGGGAGGTCGCAATGAGCAGTTCTTC.

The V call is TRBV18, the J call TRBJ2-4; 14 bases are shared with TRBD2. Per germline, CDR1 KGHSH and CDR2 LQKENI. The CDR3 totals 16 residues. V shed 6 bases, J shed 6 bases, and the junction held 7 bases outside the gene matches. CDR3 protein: CASSGTSGRGGNIQYF. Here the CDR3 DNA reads TGTGCCAGCTCCGGGACTAGCGGGAGAGGCGGAAACATTCAGTACTTC. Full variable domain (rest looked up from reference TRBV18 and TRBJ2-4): NAGVMQNPRHLVRRRGQEARLRCSPMKGHSHVYWYRQLPEEGLKFMVYLQKENIIDESGMPKERFSAEFPKEGPSILRIQQVVRGDSAAYFCASSGTSGRGGNIQYFGAGTRLSVL.

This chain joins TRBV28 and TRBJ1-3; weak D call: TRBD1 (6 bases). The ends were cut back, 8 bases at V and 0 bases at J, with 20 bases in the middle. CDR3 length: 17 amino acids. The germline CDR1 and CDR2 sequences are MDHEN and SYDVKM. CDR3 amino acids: CASWPYGTPNSGNTIYF. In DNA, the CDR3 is TGTGCCAGCTGGCCCTATGGGACACCTAACTCTGGAAACACCATATATTTT.

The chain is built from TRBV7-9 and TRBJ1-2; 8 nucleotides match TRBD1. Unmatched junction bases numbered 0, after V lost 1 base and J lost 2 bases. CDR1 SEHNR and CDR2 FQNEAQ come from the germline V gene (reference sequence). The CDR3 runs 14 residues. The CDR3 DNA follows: TGTGCCAGCAGCTTAGGACAGGGGAACTATGGCTACACCTTC. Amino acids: CASSLGQGNYGYTF.

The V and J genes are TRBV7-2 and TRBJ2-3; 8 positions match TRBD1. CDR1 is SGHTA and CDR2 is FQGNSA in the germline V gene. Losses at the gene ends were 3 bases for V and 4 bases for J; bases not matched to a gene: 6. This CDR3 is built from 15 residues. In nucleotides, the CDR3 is TGTGCCAGCAGCTTGACAGGGGTGGGTCCAGATACGCAGTATTTT. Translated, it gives CASSLTGVGPDTQYF.

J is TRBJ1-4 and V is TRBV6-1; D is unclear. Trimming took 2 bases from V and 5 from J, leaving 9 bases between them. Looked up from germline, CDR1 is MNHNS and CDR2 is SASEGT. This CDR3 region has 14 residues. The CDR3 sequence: CASSETPGNEKLFF. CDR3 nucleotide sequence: TGTGCCAGCAGTGAAACCCCTGGCAATGAAAAACTGTTTTTT.